This TCR beta chain was documented in a study of T cell clonality in common variable immunodeficiency. Regarding the study as a whole: In common variable immunodeficiency, TCR beta chains reportedly carried fewer deletions and N-nucleotide insertions.

The CDR3 is 19 amino acids. Germline lookup yields CDR1 LNHDA and CDR2 SQIVND (reference sequence). Trimming removed 1 base from V and 1 base from J; junction bases left unmatched: 9. This clone was observed a few times. The antigen is unknown. With the read ending 3 residues before the CDR3 end, the germline J gene is used to fill in that end. Sequenced by immunoSEQ multiplex PCR; TCRdb stores in-frame clones only, minus some. This sample shows tens of thousands of clones and no singletons; around 9.5% rests with the ten largest. The V gene is TRBV19, the J gene TRBJ2-4; 11 bases line up with TRBD2. Sequenced material: peripheral blood mononuclear cells. This clonotype was obtained from a person between 18 and 75 years old in good health. CDR3 in amino acids: CASSIGGGTSGSAKNIQYF. CDR3 DNA (partial): TGTGCCAGTAGTATAGGAGGGGGAACTAGCGGGAGTGCCAAAAACATT.